Below, 6 T cell receptor beta chains from the same sample are listed, as sequenced in a study of shared clonotypes between healthy human individuals. Repertoires were generated with immunoSEQ multiplex PCR, while TCRdb's copy carries only in-frame clones and drops some. Of about 2 million clones in the sample, 85% to 95% were seen once. The sequenced sample was naive CD4+ T cells sorted from blood. Subset reported: CD45RA+ positively selected. All receptors derive from a man aged 18-30 years in good health.

This chain connects TRBV28 to TRBJ1-3; no definite D call. The V gene lost 2 bases and the J gene lost 0 bases, with 8 bases spanning the gap. The CDR3 contains 15 residues. Germline-derived CDR1 and CDR2 are MDHEN and SYDVKM. The CDR3 DNA is TGTGCCAGCAGTTTAGTACAGTTCTCTGGAAACACCATATATTTT. Protein sequence: CASSLVQFSGNTIYF.

This clone was picked up one time. Written as DNA, the CDR3 is TGTGCCAGCATGGTGGCGAATAACAATGAGCAGTTCTTC. This sequence encodes CASMVANNNEQFF. The chain has TRBV6-6 and TRBJ2-1; D unresolved. The CDR3 is 13 amino acids. The germline CDR1 and CDR2 sequences are MNHNY and SVGAGI (reference sequence). V was trimmed by 7 bases and J by 5 bases, leaving 12 bases between them.

This clone was counted a single time. The CDR3 nucleotides read TGTGCCAGCAGCTTCGCCGGACTCACAGATACGCAGTATTTT. This encodes CASSFAGLTDTQYF. This chain uses TRBV7-3 with TRBJ2-3; a weak D match, TRBD2 (5 bases). V was shortened by 3 bases and J by 2 bases, with 9 bases between the two germline ends. The CDR3 sequence is 14 residues long. Germline V gene data show CDR1 as SGHTA and CDR2 as FQGTGA.

Details on this clone: A read error may account for a junction end that differs from germline. The rearrangement links TRBV29-1 to TRBJ1-5, with D possibly TRBD1 on 6 matching bases. The CDR3 is 14 amino acids. The germline gives CDR1 SQVTM, CDR2 ANQGSEA. This CDR3 reads CSVQEGGKSQPQHF. The CDR3 region has the DNA TGCAGCGTTCAAGAGGGGGGTAAGAGTCAGCCCCAGCATTTT.

V and J are TRBV19 and TRBJ2-2; 10 bases align to TRBD1. Looked up from germline, CDR1 is LNHDA and CDR2 is SQIVND (reference sequence). J was trimmed by 7 bases and V by 9 bases; bases with no gene match: 5. There are 13 residues in the CDR3. The CDR3 protein is CASRDRGVGELFF. CDR3 DNA sequence: TGTGCCAGCCGGGACAGGGGTGTCGGGGAGCTGTTTTTT. The full variable domain, completed using reference TRBV19 and TRBJ2-2, is DGGITQSPKYLFRKEGQNVTLSCEQNLNHDAMYWYRQDPGQGLRLIYYSQIVNDFQKGDIAEGYSVSREKKESFPLTVTSAQKNPTAFYLCASRDRGVGELFFGEGSRLTVL.

The V and J genes are TRBV30 and TRBJ1-2; 7 bases are a match to TRBD1. Germline CDR1 GTSNPN, CDR2 SVGIG (reference sequence). Unmatched junction bases numbered 9, after V lost 0 bases and J lost 5 bases. This CDR3 comprises 15 residues. CDR3 in amino acids: CAWSVDPTGSYGYTF. The CDR3 coding sequence is TGTGCCTGGAGTGTAGACCCGACAGGGAGTTATGGCTACACCTTC.